Listed below are T cell receptor beta chains from one sample, sequenced in a study of CD8+CD57+ T cells in acquired aplastic anemia. MiXCR was run by TCRdb on the reads, yielding one entry per CDR3 protein. The sample carries about 130,000 distinct CDR3 sequences, around 48% recorded once. Specimen: sorted CD4+, CD8+, or CD8+CD57+ T cells (not recorded which) from PBMCs. These receptors all stem from a human donor in good health, serving as a control. The CDR3 runs from the conserved cysteine through the conserved F or W. Each record gives: CDR3 protein, CDR3 DNA, V gene, J gene, clone size, D gene. A D gene is named only where the DNA matches it firmly. For some rows the clone size is stated as once, few or many, or as a class when expanded; others skip it.

CDR3 protein: CASNPRGDYGYTF; CDR3 DNA: TGTGCCAGCAACCCGAGGGGGGACTATGGCTACACCTTC; V gene: TRBV7-3; J gene: TRBJ1-2; clone size: once; D gene: .
CDR3 protein: CASGEQGANSYQPQHF; CDR3 DNA: TGTGCCAGCGGCGAACAGGGGGCGAATTCTTATCAGCCCCAGCATTTT; V gene: TRBV11-2; J gene: TRBJ1-5; clone size: .; D gene: TRBD1
CDR3 protein: CATSDIQINYGYTF; CDR3 DNA: TGTGCCACCAGTGATATACAGATTAACTATGGCTACACCTTC; V gene: TRBV24-1; J gene: TRBJ1-2; clone size: .; D gene: .
CDR3 protein: CASSQQGVFPGANVLTF; CDR3 DNA: TGTGCCAGCAGCCAACAGGGGGTTTTCCCTGGGGCCAACGTCCTGACTTTC; V gene: TRBV14; J gene: TRBJ2-6; clone size: many; D gene: TRBD1
CDR3 protein: CASSEVVFTDTQYF; CDR3 DNA: TGTGCCAGCAGTGAGGTAGTCTTCACAGATACGCAGTATTTT; V gene: TRBV2; J gene: TRBJ2-3; clone size: .; D gene: .
CDR3 protein: CASSLVFDEQFF; CDR3 DNA: TGTGCCAGCAGTTTAGTGTTCGATGAGCAGTTCTTC; V gene: TRBV12-3/TRBV12-4; J gene: TRBJ2-1; clone size: .; D gene: .
CDR3 protein: CATPRGGSGETQYF; CDR3 DNA: TGTGCCACCCCCAGGGGTGGGTCTGGAGAGACCCAGTACTTC; V gene: TRBV2; J gene: TRBJ2-5; clone size: .; D gene: .
CDR3 protein: CASSQDREESGGLTDTQYF; CDR3 DNA: TGCGCCAGCAGCCAAGATCGGGAAGAATCAGGGGGTCTCACAGATACGCAGTATTTT; V gene: TRBV4-1; J gene: TRBJ2-3; clone size: many; D gene: TRBD1
CDR3 protein: CSARVVGVPEAFF; CDR3 DNA: TGCAGTGCTAGAGTGGTCGGGGTGCCTGAAGCTTTCTTT; V gene: TRBV20-1; J gene: TRBJ1-1; clone size: many; D gene: .
CDR3 protein: CASSLWGTGYTGVYNEQFF; CDR3 DNA: TGTGCCAGCAGCTTATGGGGGACAGGGTATACGGGGGTCTACAATGAGCAGTTCTTC; V gene: TRBV7-6; J gene: TRBJ2-1; clone size: many; D gene: TRBD1
CDR3 protein: CSASGTTSYEQYF; CDR3 DNA: TGCAGCGCGTCCGGGACAACTAGCTACGAGCAGTACTTC; V gene: TRBV29-1; J gene: TRBJ2-7; clone size: .; D gene: .
CDR3 protein: CASSSITGGYNEQYF; CDR3 DNA: TGTGCCAGCAGCTCGATTACGGGGGGCTACAATGAGCAGTACTTC; V gene: TRBV5-6; J gene: TRBJ2-5; clone size: few; D gene: .
CDR3 protein: CASRTGTSGEETQYF; CDR3 DNA: TGTGCCAGCAGGACCGGGACTAGTGGTGAGGAGACCCAGTACTTC; V gene: TRBV12-3/TRBV12-4; J gene: TRBJ2-5; clone size: .; D gene: TRBD2
CDR3 protein: CASSLRGTIYEHF; CDR3 DNA: TGCGCCAGCAGCTTGAGGGGGACAATCTACGAGCATTTT; V gene: TRBV5-1; J gene: TRBJ1-5; clone size: .; D gene: .
CDR3 protein: CSATASDYEQYF; CDR3 DNA: TGCAGTGCTACGGCTAGCGACTACGAGCAGTACTTC; V gene: TRBV20-1; J gene: TRBJ2-7; clone size: many; D gene: .
CDR3 protein: CASSAGAGDTQYF; CDR3 DNA: TGTGCCAGCAGCGCGGGGGCGGGAGATACGCAGTATTTT; V gene: TRBV9; J gene: TRBJ2-3; clone size: .; D gene: .
CDR3 protein: CSVWTSGTYEQYF; CDR3 DNA: TGCAGTGTCTGGACTAGCGGTACCTACGAGCAGTACTTC; V gene: TRBV20-1; J gene: TRBJ2-7; clone size: many; D gene: TRBD2
CDR3 protein: CASSFAGTGSYEQYF; CDR3 DNA: TGTGCCAGCAGCTTCGCCGGGACAGGGTCCTACGAGCAGTACTTC; V gene: TRBV7-8; J gene: TRBJ2-7; clone size: .; D gene: TRBD1
CDR3 protein: CASSLETGGGEKLFF; CDR3 DNA: TGTGCCAGCAGCTTGGAAACAGGGGGCGGTGAAAAACTGTTTTTT; V gene: TRBV5-6; J gene: TRBJ1-4; clone size: many; D gene: TRBD1
CDR3 protein: CASRSGTGGVSEEQYF; CDR3 DNA: TGTGCCAGCAGGTCCGGGACAGGGGGCGTCTCGGAGGAGCAGTACTTC; V gene: TRBV5-6; J gene: TRBJ2-7; clone size: few; D gene: TRBD1
CDR3 protein: CASSPRQSEETQYF; CDR3 DNA: TGCGCCAGCAGCCCCAGACAGAGTGAAGAGACCCAGTACTTC; V gene: TRBV10-2; J gene: TRBJ2-5; clone size: .; D gene: .
CDR3 protein: CASSLAGGKLDTQYF; CDR3 DNA: TGTGCCAGCAGTCTAGCGGGGGGGAAATTAGATACGCAGTATTTT; V gene: TRBV2; J gene: TRBJ2-3; clone size: .; D gene: TRBD2
CDR3 protein: CASSGSGQGSGNTIYF; CDR3 DNA: TGTGCCAGCAGCGGATCGGGACAGGGGTCTGGAAACACCATATATTTT; V gene: TRBV6-1; J gene: TRBJ1-3; clone size: .; D gene: TRBD1
CDR3 protein: CASSLGRINQPQHF; CDR3 DNA: TGTGCCAGCAGCCTGGGACGGATAAATCAGCCCCAGCATTTT; V gene: TRBV3-1; J gene: TRBJ1-5; clone size: .; D gene: .
CDR3 protein: CASSRDSMSSTQYF; CDR3 DNA: TGTGCCAGCAGCCGGGACAGCATGAGTTCGACCCAGTACTTC; V gene: TRBV7-2; J gene: TRBJ2-5; clone size: .; D gene: TRBD1
CDR3 protein: CASSPRGRSGTYEQYF; CDR3 DNA: TGTGCCAGCAGCCCACGAGGTAGAAGTGGTACCTACGAGCAGTACTTC; V gene: TRBV5-6; J gene: TRBJ2-7; clone size: many; D gene: .
CDR3 protein: CATDGYYGYTF; CDR3 DNA: TGTGCCACGGACGGTTACTATGGCTACACCTTC; V gene: TRBV9; J gene: TRBJ1-2; clone size: .; D gene: .
CDR3 protein: CASSLGQSEPQYF; CDR3 DNA: TGTGCCAGCAGCTTAGGGCAATCGGAGCCCCAGTACTTC; V gene: TRBV7-8; J gene: TRBJ2-5; clone size: .; D gene: .